This T cell receptor (beta chain) stems from a study of OX40 agonist ivuxolimab in advanced cancers. The wider study: Six ivuxolimab dose levels, 0.01 to 10 mg/kg, were given intravenously every 2 weeks. Eligibility rules accepted prior anti-PD-1, anti-PD-L1 or anti-CTLA-4 therapy, and around 38% had some.

This clone was observed once. Its antigen is not identified. V was pared by 2 bases and J by 5 bases, with 10 bases between. From germline, CDR1 is SGDLS and CDR2 YYNGEE. The CDR3 extends over 13 amino acids. Clones were sequenced by immunoSEQ multiplex PCR, and TCRdb holds only the in-frame ones, with some missing. Of approximately 70,000 clones in the sample, about 85% were seen once. General study findings and limits: At 0.1 to 3.0 mg/kg and by week 6, CD4+ and CD8+ T cells in the blood had expanded clonally. On average, a greater number of expanded clones characterised CD8+ T cells relative to CD4+.

The genes are TRBV9 and TRBJ1-1; no clear D gene. The sequences come from CD4+ or CD8+ T cells sorted from blood, collected in a trial of the OX40 agonist ivuxolimab. This TCR was recovered from an adult with an advanced solid tumor such as melanoma, head and neck, liver or kidney cancer. The CDR3 here is CASSVRGGTEAFF. CDR3 DNA: TGTGCCAGCAGCGTGAGAGGAGGAACTGAAGCTTTCTTT.